This passage covers 10 T cell receptor beta chains from one sample sequenced in a study of cytomegalovirus exposure and HLA in healthy donors. It was with 60 Vbeta and 13 Jbeta primers that the PCR ran. Libraries were prepared by immunoSEQ multiplex PCR; TCRdb keeps only in-frame clonotypes and omits some of them. This table has 150,000 to 200,000 clones, around four fifths appearing once. Sequencing input: PBMCs. Source of these receptors: a woman aged 25-40 years in good health and CMV-seronegative.

The CDR3: CASSQDSYEQYF. For the CDR3, the DNA is TGCGCCAGCAGTCAGGACTCCTACGAGCAGTACTTC. This sequence joins TRBV10-1 and TRBJ2-7, with D hard to call. The V and J ends lost 5 bases and 0 bases respectively, with 5 bases between them. The CDR3 is 12 amino acids. Germline-derived CDR1 and CDR2 are WNHNN and SYGVQD (reference sequence).

The rearrangement uses TRBV30 and TRBJ1-6; D remains unclear. Trimming removed 2 bases at V and 10 bases at J, with 12 bases between. The CDR3 has 13 residues. The germline V gene encodes CDR1 GTSNPN and CDR2 SVGIG (reference sequence). CDR3 residues: CAWSSGVESPLHF. CDR3 DNA sequence: TGTGCCTGGAGTTCCGGGGTGGAATCACCCCTCCACTTT.

This chain connects TRBV29-1 to TRBJ2-6; a weak D match, TRBD2 (6 bases). CDR3 length: 16 residues. V lost 4 bases and J lost 2, with 15 bases in between. The germline gives CDR1 SQVTM, CDR2 ANQGSEA. CDR3 loop: CSVGAGTGAGANVLTF. In DNA form, the CDR3 reads TGCAGCGTTGGGGCGGGGACCGGGGCTGGGGCCAACGTCCTGACTTTC.

The chain employs TRBV19 and TRBJ2-7; TRBD2 aligns across 11 bases. The V gene end was trimmed by 8 bases and the J gene end by 4 bases; junction bases not matched to a gene: 10. Germline CDR1 and CDR2: LNHDA and SQIVND (reference sequence). This CDR3 has 15 residues. CDR3 coding DNA: TGTGCCAGTCGGAAACTAGCGGGGGTCAATTACGAGCAGTACTTC. Translating gives CASRKLAGVNYEQYF.

CDR3 in amino acids: CASSATTYGYTF. DNA for the CDR3: TGCGCCAGCAGCGCCACTACCTATGGCTACACCTTC. The rearrangement uses TRBV5-1 and TRBJ1-2; D not resolved. Trimming removed 4 bases from V and 4 bases from J, with 8 bases in between. CDR3 length equals 12 residues. The germline CDR1 and CDR2 sequences are SGHRS and YFSETQ.

The J gene is TRBJ2-4, the V gene TRBV5-1; tentative D call: TRBD1 (7 bases). This CDR3 contains 15 residues. Germline V gene sequence: CDR1 SGHRS, CDR2 YFSETQ. V was cut by 0 bases and J by 7 bases, with 14 bases left in between. CDR3 bases: TGCGCCAGCAGCTTGGGTTGGCAGGGGGGTAACATTCAGTACTTC. It is translated as CASSLGWQGGNIQYF.

Written as DNA, the CDR3 is TGTGCCAGCATCTATAGCGGGGGGCCTAACACCGGGGAGCTGTTTTTT. It translates to CASIYSGGPNTGELFF. The rearrangement joins TRBV6-6 to TRBJ2-2; 10 bases align to TRBD2. The CDR3 covers 16 residues. CDR1 is MNHNY, CDR2 SVGAGI, per germline (reference sequence). V lost 7 bases to trimming and J lost 2 bases; unmatched junction nucleotides: 7.

The CDR3 DNA sequence: TGTGCCAGCAGCCTCCGTAGCTCTAGCACAGATACGCAGTATTTT. Protein sequence: CASSLRSSSTDTQYF. The chain links TRBV7-9 to TRBJ2-3, with no clear D. CDR3 size: 15 residues. Trimming left V 5 bases short and J 0 bases short, with 12 bases between. Per the germline V gene, CDR1 is SEHNR and CDR2 is FQNEAQ (reference sequence).

V is TRBV5-1 and J is TRBJ1-4; tentative D call: TRBD1 (6 bases). The CDR3 is 15 residues long. Germline-derived CDR1 and CDR2 are SGHRS and YFSETQ. Trimming took off 7 bases at V and 7 bases at J, with 20 bases between the two ends. The CDR3 reads CASSLSGTLGEKLFF. The CDR3 region has the DNA TGCGCCAGCTCTCTATCTGGGACACTCGGTGAAAAACTGTTTTTT. Supplemented by reference TRBV5-1 and TRBJ1-4, the full variable domain reads KAGVTQTPRYLIKTRGQQVTLSCSPISGHRSVSWYQQTPGQGLQFLFEYFSETQRNKGNFPGRFSGRQFSNSRSEMNVSTLELGDSALYLCASSLSGTLGEKLFFGSGTQLSVL.

This rearrangement joins TRBV13 to TRBJ2-6; maybe TRBD1 (6 bases). V shed 2 bases and J shed 4 bases, with 15 bases lying between them. CDR1 and CDR2 from the germline V gene are PRHDT and FYEKMQ (reference sequence). The length of the CDR3 is 17 residues. The CDR3 nucleotides read TGTGCCAGCAGCTTATTACATACAGGGAGAGGGGCCAACGTCCTGACTTTC. It yields the protein CASSLLHTGRGANVLTF.